The rows below give T cell receptor beta chains drawn from one sample of a study of T-cell reconstitution after alpha-beta-depleted transplantation in children. Each CDR3 protein gets one entry after TCRdb re-called the PCR reads with MiXCR. The data show 45,000 or so distinct CDR3 sequences, with about 47% seen just once and around two fifths held by the top ten. This specimen consisted of peripheral blood, obtained before TCRalphabeta/CD19-depleted stem cell transplant. Source of these receptors: a boy less than two years old with SCID, due to receive a stem cell transplant. The CDR3 runs from the conserved cysteine through the conserved F or W. D genes are given only for firm matches. Some rows mark clone size as missing; the rest say once, few, many or name a class of expanded clone.

>TRBV12-3/TRBV12-4|few|-|TRBJ1-4
TGTGCCAGCAGTAAACGGGGACGGGCAACTAATGAAAAACTGTTTTTT
CASSKRGRATNEKLFF
>TRBV27|-|TRBD2|TRBJ2-1
TGTGCCAGCAGTCCGCAGACTAGCGGAGGTGAGCAGTTCTTC
CASSPQTSGGEQFF
>TRBV7-2|-|-|TRBJ2-2
TGTGCCAGCCGACTCCGGGCTAGCGTGGGCACCGGGGAGCTGTTTTTT
CASRLRASVGTGELFF
>TRBV7-3|-|-|TRBJ1-3
TGTGCCAGCAGCCTACAGGGTAGCTCTGGAAACACCATATATTTT
CASSLQGSSGNTIYF
>TRBV6-2/TRBV6-3|-|-|TRBJ2-7
TGTGCCAGCAGTTGGGACTACGAGCAGTACTTC
CASSWDYEQYF
>TRBV12-3/TRBV12-4|-|-|TRBJ1-1
TGTGCCAGCAGTTTGATAACTTCGCAGGGGATGAACACTGAAGCTTTCTTT
CASSLITSQGMNTEAFF
>TRBV7-9|-|-|TRBJ2-1
TGTGCCAGCAGCCCGGAATCCATAAATGAGCAGTTCTTC
CASSPESINEQFF
>TRBV12-5|many|-|TRBJ2-6
TGTGCTAGTGGTTGGGGTGGCTCTGGGGCCAACGTCCTGACTTTC
CASGWGGSGANVLTF
>TRBV4-2|few|-|TRBJ2-7
TGTGCCAGCAGCCAAGCTAGTATGGCCTACGAGCAGTACTTC
CASSQASMAYEQYF
>TRBV9|-|-|TRBJ2-5
TGTGCCAGCAGCGTAACGGGGAACCAAGAGACCCAGTACTTC
CASSVTGNQETQYF
>TRBV11-2|-|TRBD2|TRBJ2-5
TGTGCCAGCAGCTTCGGGACTAGCAGCCTAGAGACCCAGTACTTC
CASSFGTSSLETQYF
>TRBV18|few|TRBD2|TRBJ2-7
TGTGCCAGCTCACCACCGGCGGGGGAAGGAAGCGAGCAGTACTTC
CASSPPAGEGSEQYF
>TRBV6-6|many|TRBD2|TRBJ2-1
TGTGCCAGCCAGGGACTAGCGGATGAGCAGTTCTTC
CASQGLADEQFF
>TRBV7-9|few|-|TRBJ1-1
TGTGCCAGCACCAGAGGAGACAGGAGCTATGAAGCTTTCTTT
CASTRGDRSYEAFF
>TRBV5-1|-|-|TRBJ2-2
TGCGCCAGCAGCCCGGGACAATGGAAGGCCGGGGAGCTGTTTTTT
CASSPGQWKAGELFF
>TRBV20-1|-|-|TRBJ2-1
TGCAGTGCTATTGGGGTAGCCTACAATGAGCAGTTCTTC
CSAIGVAYNEQFF
>TRBV5-1|-|-|TRBJ2-7
TGCGCCAGCAGCTCAGGGCGGCTAGCAAGCGAGCAGTACTTC
CASSSGRLASEQYF
>TRBV5-1|-|-|TRBJ1-1
TGCGCCAGCAGTGGGGGGTGGAACACTGAAGCTTTCTTT
CASSGGWNTEAFF
>TRBV7-9|many|-|TRBJ2-6
TGTGCCAGCAGCTTAGGACTCTCTGGGGCCAACGTCCTGACTTTC
CASSLGLSGANVLTF
>TRBV7-8|-|TRBD2|TRBJ2-7
TGTGCCAGCAGCCCTGGCGGGGGAAGGGCCTACGAGCAGTACTTC
CASSPGGGRAYEQYF
>TRBV6-5|-|TRBD1|TRBJ1-2
TGTGCCAGCAGTTATCTTCGGGACAGCGGGGGTGGCTACACCTTC
CASSYLRDSGGGYTF
>TRBV20-1|few|-|TRBJ2-3
TGCAGTGCTAGAGATCTGCTAGCGATCACAGATACGCAGTATTTT
CSARDLLAITDTQYF
>TRBV20-1|-|-|TRBJ2-1
TGCAGTGCTAGAGTAACAGTATACGAGCAGTTCTTC
CSARVTVYEQFF
>TRBV5-1|few|TRBD1|TRBJ2-1
TGCGCCAGCAGCCCGCTCGACAGGGGGGGCGATGAGCAGTTCTTC
CASSPLDRGGDEQFF
>TRBV5-4|few|TRBD1|TRBJ1-2
TGTGCCAGCAGCTTGGGTGGCAGGGGGGACCACTATGGCTACACCTTC
CASSLGGRGDHYGYTF
>TRBV7-2|once|TRBD1|TRBJ2-5
TGTGCCAGCAGCTTGGGACAGGGGAAGAGGCAGACCCAGTACTTC
CASSLGQGKRQTQYF
>TRBV27|few|TRBD1|TRBJ2-2
TGTGCCAGCAGTTTCCTGGACAGGGCCAACACCGGGGAGCTGTTTTTT
CASSFLDRANTGELFF
>TRBV20-1|-|-|TRBJ2-7
TGCAGTGCGATACAGGCTTCCAGGAGCTCCTACGAGCAGTACTTC
CSAIQASRSSYEQYF
>TRBV5-1|few|-|TRBJ1-2
TGCGCCAGCAGCCCAAACCCCGACAGCTATGGCTACACCTTC
CASSPNPDSYGYTF
>TRBV6-5|-|-|TRBJ1-5
TGTGCCAGCAGGTACAGCCACACGGGGGGTCAGCCCCAGCATTTT
CASRYSHTGGQPQHF
>TRBV6-5|-|-|TRBJ2-7
TGTGCCAGCAGTTACTCGAGACACGAGAGCTCCTACGAGCAGTACTTC
CASSYSRHESSYEQYF
>TRBV12-3/TRBV12-4|-|TRBD1|TRBJ2-7
TGTGCCAGCAGCAGACAGGGGATGGACGAGCAGTACTTC
CASSRQGMDEQYF
>TRBV15|few|-|TRBJ1-1
TGTGCCACCAGCAGGTTTGTGGGTGAAGCTTTCTTT
CATSRFVGEAFF
>TRBV5-4|-|-|TRBJ2-7
TGTGCCAGCAGCTTGGAACAGGACTCCTACGAGCAGTACTTC
CASSLEQDSYEQYF
>TRBV6-4|-|-|TRBJ2-2
TGTGCCAGCAGTGAGACTGCGAGGACCGGGGAGCTGTTTTTT
CASSETARTGELFF
>TRBV5-1|few|-|TRBJ2-7
TGCGCCAGCAGCTCCCCGGGACTTTCCTACGAGCAGTACTTC
CASSSPGLSYEQYF
>TRBV10-3|few|-|TRBJ2-5
TGTGCCATCAGTGAGTCGGCTATGGGTGAGACCCAGTACTTC
CAISESAMGETQYF
>TRBV10-2|many|-|TRBJ2-3
TGCGCCAGCAGACCAGAGATGGAGCGCAGGACCTCTAGCACAGATACGCAGTATTTT
CASRPEMERRTSSTDTQYF
>TRBV24-1|-|TRBD1|TRBJ2-3
TGTGCCACCGGGACAGGGGGCACAGATACGCAGTATTTT
CATGTGGTDTQYF
>TRBV5-6|-|TRBD1|TRBJ1-2
TGTGCCAGCAGAGCTGTGGTCGGGACAGGACCGTCTAACTATGGCTACACCTTC
CASRAVVGTGPSNYGYTF
>TRBV7-2|-|-|TRBJ2-5
TGTGCCAGCAGCTTAGGGGGGGAAGAGACCCAGTACTTC
CASSLGGEETQYF
>TRBV7-2|-|-|TRBJ1-2
TGTGCCACCTCCTTCAATCTTTATGGCTACACCTTC
CATSFNLYGYTF
>TRBV6-5|many|TRBD1|TRBJ2-3
TGTGCCAGCAGTTACGAGGCAGGGGGCATCACAGATACGCAGTATTTT
CASSYEAGGITDTQYF